The 30 T cell receptor beta chains in this list originate from one sample, sequenced in a study of T cells after yellow fever vaccination. One entry per CDR3 protein results from TCRdb running MiXCR on the 5' RACE reads. The table has a few hundred thousand distinct CDR3 sequences, 8.7% seen once; the top ten hold approximately 19%. The starting material was PBMCs, obtained on the day of the first yellow fever vaccination. The source of these receptors is a young man who received the YFV17D yellow fever vaccine.

The V and J genes are TRBV18 and TRBJ2-7; 7 nucleotides match TRBD2. From germline, CDR1 is KGHSH and CDR2 LQKENI. This CDR3 comprises 14 residues. The junction had 3 bases not matched to a gene; V was cut back by 3 bases and J by 1 base. CDR3 bases: TGTGCCAGCTCACCCCAGCGGGATTCCTACGAGCAGTACGTC. Encoded protein: CASSPQRDSYEQYV.

This clonotype has more than one count but fewer than ten. The chain links TRBV6-5 to TRBJ2-2; D perhaps matches TRBD1 (6 bases). The CDR3 totals 15 residues. Germline loops: CDR1 MNHEY, CDR2 SVGAGI. V was shortened by 4 bases and J by 4 bases, with 13 bases between the two germline ends. The CDR3 loop is CASSSPGQLTGELFF. The CDR3 DNA follows: TGTGCCAGCAGTTCACCTGGACAGCTCACCGGGGAGCTGTTTTTT.

There are many counts of this clonotype. The CDR3 DNA reads as TGTGCCAGCAGTTTAGGAGTACAAAGCACAGATACGCAGTATTTT. Its protein product is CASSLGVQSTDTQYF. This rearrangement joins TRBV12-3 or TRBV12-4 to TRBJ2-3; unclear D gene. This CDR3 has 15 residues. Deletions cut 1 base from V and 0 bases from J, with 8 bases between.

This clonotype appeared many times. The genes are TRBV7-8 and TRBJ2-3; D unclear. Per the germline V gene, CDR1 is SGHVS and CDR2 is FQNEAQ. The CDR3 has 14 residues. V lost 5 bases and J lost 0, with 9 bases in between. The CDR3 loop is CASSRLESTDTQYF. In nucleotides, the CDR3 is TGTGCCAGCAGCCGCCTAGAGAGCACAGATACGCAGTATTTT.

Many counts were recorded for this clonotype. The V gene is TRBV10-1, the J gene TRBJ2-7, with no clear D. The V gene lost 1 base and the J gene lost 7 bases, with 11 bases spanning the gap. Germline V gene data show CDR1 as WNHNN and CDR2 as SYGVQD (reference sequence). The CDR3 has 13 residues. The CDR3 is CASSEYRGKEQYF. CDR3 in DNA: TGCGCCAGCAGTGAGTACCGTGGGAAGGAGCAGTACTTC.

This clonotype was counted only a few times. The chain employs TRBV27 and TRBJ2-1; 10 bases fit TRBD2. CDR3 length equals 16 residues. Germline CDR1 is MNHEY and CDR2 is SMNVEV (reference sequence). V was pared by 6 bases and J by 6 bases, with 11 bases of the junction left unmatched. In nucleotides, the CDR3 is TGTGCCAGCAGGCATCTACTAGCGGGGTGTTGCAATGAGCAGTTCTTC. This sequence encodes CASRHLLAGCCNEQFF.

This clonotype occurred many times. The chain couples TRBV3-1 to TRBJ2-5; TRBD2 is a possible D gene (5 bases). Per the germline V gene, CDR1 is LGHDT and CDR2 is YNNKEL (reference sequence). V lost 2 bases to trimming and J lost 7 bases, with 17 bases between them. This CDR3 has 15 residues. This chain's CDR3 is CASSQRRAGPGTQYF. As DNA, the CDR3 is TGTGCCAGCAGCCAACGTCGGGCGGGTCCGGGGACCCAGTACTTC.

This clonotype turned up a few times. The V and J genes are TRBV6-2 or TRBV6-3 and TRBJ2-1; D is unresolved. Looked up from germline, CDR1 is MNHEY and CDR2 is SVGEGT. The CDR3 has 15 amino acids. The ends were cut back, 1 base at V and 9 bases at J, with 16 bases in the middle. CDR3 in DNA: TGTGCCAGCAGTTACTTCCGGGCCAAGGCCGGTGAGCAGTTCTTC. It specifies CASSYFRAKAGEQFF.

The rearrangement joins TRBV9 to TRBJ2-7; TRBD1 aligns across 7 bases. The CDR3 is 14 amino acids. Trimming at V came to 2 bases and at J to 1 base, leaving 3 bases not matched to a gene. Germline-derived CDR1 and CDR2 are SGDLS and YYNGEE. CDR3 amino acids: CASSVGTASYEQYF. Written as DNA, the CDR3 is TGTGCCAGCAGCGTCGGGACAGCTTCCTACGAGCAGTACTTC. The variable domain in full, with the rest retrieved from reference TRBV9 and TRBJ2-7, is DSGVTQTPKHLITATGQRVTLRCSPRSGDLSVYWYQQSLDQGLQFLIQYYNGEERAKGNILERFSAQQFPDLHSELNLSSLELGDSALYFCASSVGTASYEQYFGPGTRLTVT.

The table lists this clonotype with many counts. J is TRBJ2-7 and V is TRBV5-1, with no clear D. Trimming pared 0 bases from V and 5 bases from J, leaving 9 bases between. The germline CDR1 and CDR2 sequences are SGHRS and YFSETQ. The CDR3 spans 13 residues. The CDR3 DNA is TGCGCCAGCAGCTTGGAAATACCGGACGAGCAGTACTTC. Amino acid sequence: CASSLEIPDEQYF.

The CDR3 loop reads CASSPGGGYSNQPQHF. DNA of the CDR3: TGTGCCAGCAGTCCGGGAGGGGGGTATAGCAATCAGCCCCAGCATTTT. The chain recombines TRBV12-3 or TRBV12-4 with TRBJ1-5; D is possibly TRBD1 (6 bases). Trimming shortened V by 5 bases and J by 0 bases, and 14 bases separated the two germline ends. CDR3 size: 16 residues.

V and J are TRBV20-1 and TRBJ2-5, with 12 bases fitting TRBD2. The V and J ends lost 6 bases and 5 bases, in that order; junction bases with no gene match: 10. The CDR3 is 15 amino acids. Germline-derived CDR1 and CDR2 are DFQATT and SNEGSKA (reference sequence). CDR3 residues: CSAETSGGSGETQYF. CDR3 DNA: TGCAGTGCCGAAACTAGCGGGGGGTCGGGTGAGACCCAGTACTTC.

This clonotype was seen only a few times. This chain connects TRBV12-3 or TRBV12-4 to TRBJ1-2; no definite D call. Trimming removed 5 bases from V and 8 bases from J, with 12 bases in between. The CDR3 runs 12 residues. CDR3 coding DNA: TGTGCCAGCAGTCCCCAGCCCGTAGGCTACACCTTC. Protein product: CASSPQPVGYTF.

V is TRBV7-6 and J is TRBJ2-1, with 11 bases identical to TRBD1. V lost 3 bases and J lost 9; bases outside the gene matches: 10. Per the germline V gene, CDR1 is SGHVS and CDR2 is FNYEAQ. The CDR3 is 16 amino acids. The CDR3 region is CASSFSQDRGHGEQFF. CDR3 bases: TGTGCCAGCAGCTTTTCACAGGACAGGGGGCATGGTGAGCAGTTCTTC.

The table lists this clonotype with a few counts. The chain uses TRBV5-1 and TRBJ1-1; 9 positions match TRBD1. Per the germline V gene, CDR1 is SGHRS and CDR2 is YFSETQ. V was clipped by 0 bases and J by 0 bases; unmatched bases: 3. The CDR3 totals 16 residues. The CDR3 sequence: CASSLGDREMNTEAFF. As DNA, the CDR3 is TGCGCCAGCAGCTTGGGGGACAGGGAGATGAACACTGAAGCTTTCTTT.

This clonotype was seen a handful of times. The chain employs TRBV14 and TRBJ1-1, with unresolved D. Trimming took 4 bases from V and 5 from J, leaving 11 bases between them. The germline V gene encodes CDR1 SGHDN and CDR2 FVKESK. The CDR3 length is 13 residues. CDR3 sequence reads: CASSRNWETEAFF. The CDR3 nucleotides are TGTGCCAGCAGCCGTAACTGGGAGACTGAAGCTTTCTTT.

This clonotype was found many times. V gene TRBV5-1 combines with J gene TRBJ2-5; D remains unclear. This CDR3 contains 15 residues. Germline V CDR1 and CDR2: SGHRS, YFSETQ. Trimming left V 3 bases short and J 1 base short, with 13 bases between. The CDR3 sequence is CASSSGWTSQETQYF. The CDR3, as DNA: TGCGCCAGCAGCTCAGGATGGACCTCCCAAGAGACCCAGTACTTC.

This sequence joins TRBV4-1 and TRBJ2-5; 7 bases map to TRBD1. Trimming cost V 1 base and J 3 bases; bases outside gene matches: 8. The CDR3 extends over 16 amino acids. Per the germline V gene, CDR1 is MGHRA and CDR2 is YSYEKL. The CDR3 spells CASSQGPGQVKETQYF. CDR3 bases: TGCGCCAGCAGCCAAGGTCCCGGACAGGTAAAAGAGACCCAGTACTTC.

This clonotype was observed a handful of times. The chain uses TRBV11-2 and TRBJ2-2; no firm D call. The V gene's germline CDR1 is SGHAT and CDR2 FQNNGV. The CDR3 loop spans 13 amino acids. The V gene lost 1 base and the J gene lost 6 bases, with 6 bases spanning the gap. The DNA for the CDR3 is TGTGCCAGCAGCTTAGTACTCCCCGGGGAGCTGTTTTTT. It specifies CASSLVLPGELFF.

This clonotype was counted between two and nine times. The chain recombines TRBV2 with TRBJ1-6; the D is unclear. This CDR3 has 16 residues. Trimming cost V 6 bases and J 0 bases, with 12 bases left between them. From germline, CDR1 is SNHLY and CDR2 FYNNEI. CDR3 nucleotides: TGTGCCAGCAGGGCCGAGCGGAGCTCCTATAATTCACCCCTCCACTTT. It specifies CASRAERSSYNSPLHF.

CDR3 protein: CASSSPYGTSGSYEQYF. The CDR3 bases are TGTGCCAGCAGCTCGCCCTATGGGACTAGCGGATCCTACGAGCAGTACTTC. This chain joins TRBV7-2 and TRBJ2-7, with 11 bases lining up with TRBD2. Germline assignment: CDR1 SGHTA and CDR2 FQGNSA. The V segment lost 4 bases and the J segment 1 base; nucleotides outside the gene matches: 9. CDR3 length: 17 amino acids.

This chain uses TRBV18 with TRBJ2-1; D is unclear. Trimming left V 6 bases short and J 6 bases short, with 18 bases between. Germline CDR1 KGHSH, CDR2 LQKENI. There are 15 residues in the CDR3. The CDR3 region is CASSLYGQGSNEQFF. Written as DNA, the CDR3 is TGTGCCAGCTCCCTGTATGGGCAAGGGTCCAATGAGCAGTTCTTC.

This clonotype was seen more than once but under ten times. This rearrangement joins TRBV5-1 to TRBJ2-3, with a weak D call TRBD1 (5 bases). CDR3 length: 16 amino acids. Germline CDR1 reads SGHRS; CDR2 reads YFSETQ. Deletions cut 0 bases from V and 1 base from J, with 12 bases between. DNA for the CDR3: TGCGCCAGCAGCTTGGAGCTTAGGGGTGGCACAGATACGCAGTATTTT. Protein product: CASSLELRGGTDTQYF.

The chain combines TRBV7-9 with TRBJ2-7; D unclear. V was pared by 2 bases and J by 2 bases, with 10 bases between. CDR1 and CDR2 from the germline V gene are SEHNR and FQNEAQ (reference sequence). The CDR3 extends over 14 amino acids. In DNA form, the CDR3 reads TGTGCCAGCAGCTTAAATGACGGAACCTACGAGCAGTACGTC. It encodes CASSLNDGTYEQYV.

This chain uses TRBV3-1 with TRBJ2-1, with D hard to call. This CDR3 has 14 amino acids. V was pared by 3 bases and J by 6 bases, with 12 bases between. The germline gives CDR1 LGHDT, CDR2 YNNKEL (reference sequence). The DNA for the CDR3 is TGTGCCAGCAGCCAGAGAGACTCCCTCAATGAGCAGTTCTTC. Encoded protein: CASSQRDSLNEQFF.

This clonotype was seen a few times. The V and J genes are TRBV2 and TRBJ2-1, with D perhaps assigned TRBD1 or TRBD2 (5 bases each). The V and J ends lost 0 bases and 3 bases respectively, with 9 bases between them. Germline CDR1 is SNHLY and CDR2 is FYNNEI. The CDR3 consists of 15 residues. The CDR3 sequence: CASSEAGELYNEQFF. The CDR3 DNA reads as TGTGCCAGCAGTGAAGCGGGGGAGCTCTACAATGAGCAGTTCTTC.

The chain carries TRBV5-5 and TRBJ2-1; D call uncertain. Per the germline V gene, CDR1 is SGHKS and CDR2 is YYEKEE (reference sequence). The CDR3 has 14 amino acids. The V end was cut by 4 bases, the J end by 7 bases, with 15 bases between. For the CDR3, the DNA is TGTGCCAGCAGCCCGCTTTTGTCGACTAATGAGCAGTTCTTC. As protein: CASSPLLSTNEQFF.

J is TRBJ2-7 and V is TRBV30; 8 nucleotides match TRBD1. V was pared by 5 bases and J by 1 base, with 1 base of the junction left unmatched. The length of the CDR3 is 12 residues. CDR1 and CDR2 from the germline V gene are GTSNPN and SVGIG (reference sequence). In DNA, the CDR3 is TGTGCCTGGGACAGGGGTTCCTACGAGCAGTACTTC. This codes for CAWDRGSYEQYF.

The gene calls are TRBV4-3 and TRBJ2-1; 8 positions agree with TRBD2. Germline V gene lookup returns CDR1 LGHNA and CDR2 YSLEER. After removal of 4 bases from V and 8 bases from J, the junction contained 13 bases not matched to a gene. The length of the CDR3 is 16 residues. The DNA of the CDR3 is TGCGCCAGCAGCCCGTCGACAGCGGGGGTAGTCTATGAGCAGTTCTTC. Translated, it gives CASSPSTAGVVYEQFF.

The chain has TRBV4-3 and TRBJ1-3; D possibly corresponds to TRBD1 (6 bases). Germline loops: CDR1 LGHNA, CDR2 YSLEER. The CDR3 consists of 18 residues. V was shortened by 1 base and J by 8 bases, with 24 bases between the two germline ends. The CDR3 sequence: CASSQGRGGRNGRHTIYF. CDR3 nucleotide sequence: TGCGCCAGCAGCCAAGGGAGGGGGGGGCGGAACGGCCGGCACACCATATATTTT.